A selection of T cell receptor beta chains follows, all from one sample in a study of cytomegalovirus exposure and HLA in healthy donors. Sequencing was performed with immunoSEQ multiplex PCR; in TCRdb, only in-frame clones are kept and a portion is missing. The sample includes 90,000 to 130,000 clones, approximately 88% of them seen just once. Sequences were obtained from PBMCs. Receptor source: a woman aged 25 to 39 in good health and CMV-seropositive. Both conserved end residues are part of each CDR3. D genes are given only for firm matches. The size field is filled for only some rows; it gives once, few, many or a size class.

V gene	clone size	J gene	D gene	CDR3 DNA	CDR3 protein
TRBV4-1	-	TRBJ2-5	-	TGCGCCAGCAGCCAGAAACTAGGCCAAGAGACCCAGTACTTC	CASSQKLGQETQYF
TRBV4-1	once	TRBJ2-7	-	TGCGCCAGCAGCCAAGGCGCGACTCCCTCCTACGAGCAGTACTTC	CASSQGATPSYEQYF
TRBV27	-	TRBJ1-1	TRBD1	TGTGCCAGCAGTCTTTCCGGGACAGGGATTGCTTTCTTT	CASSLSGTGIAFF
TRBV6-6	-	TRBJ1-1	-	TGTGCCAGCAGGAACCTAAATTCGGGGGGGGCTGAAGCTTTCTTT	CASRNLNSGGAEAFF
TRBV5-4	-	TRBJ1-2	TRBD1	TGTGCCAGCAGCCTGGGACAGCTCAACTATGGCTACACCTTC	CASSLGQLNYGYTF
TRBV5-1	-	TRBJ2-3	-	TGCGCCAGTCACCCCTCTGGCGCGGGAGATACGCAGTATTTT	CASHPSGAGDTQYF
TRBV7-9	-	TRBJ2-3	TRBD2	TGTGCCAGCAGCCCTAGCGGATACAACACAGATACGCAGTATTTT	CASSPSGYNTDTQYF
TRBV5-4	few	TRBJ2-7	TRBD2	TGTGCCAGCAGACCAGGACTAGCCGCCGAGCAGTACTTC	CASRPGLAAEQYF
TRBV5-1	-	TRBJ2-3	TRBD2	TGCGCCAGCAGCCTGGGGACTAGCGGGGGGCCGCTTAGGGATACGCAGTATTTT	CASSLGTSGGPLRDTQYF
TRBV7-2	-	TRBJ1-6	-	TGTGCCAGCAGCTTAGGGAGTGGCAGGGTGAATTCACCCCTCCACTTT	CASSLGSGRVNSPLHF
TRBV19	-	TRBJ2-2	TRBD2	TGTGCCAGTAGTATAGGGACTAGCACCCTTGGAGAGCTGTTTTTT	CASSIGTSTLGELFF
TRBV10-3	-	TRBJ1-1	-	TGTGCCATCAGTGCCCCCGGACAGCTCACTGAAGCTTTCTTT	CAISAPGQLTEAFF
TRBV28	-	TRBJ1-2	-	TGTGCCAGCAGCCCTGTAGGGACTCATGGCTACACCTTC	CASSPVGTHGYTF
TRBV5-5	-	TRBJ2-7	TRBD2	TGTGCCAGCAACCTCGGACTAGCGGCCTCCTACGAGCAGTACTTC	CASNLGLAASYEQYF
TRBV27	-	TRBJ2-7	TRBD1	TGTGCCAGCAGTTGGGACAGGGGGTACGAGCAGTACTTC	CASSWDRGYEQYF
TRBV18	-	TRBJ1-1	-	TGTGCCAGCTCACCAAGACAGCTCACTGAAGCTTTCTTT	CASSPRQLTEAFF
TRBV25-1	few	TRBJ2-7	-	TGTGCCAGCAGTGGTGAGAGTCTAAATGATGACGAGCAGTACTTC	CASSGESLNDDEQYF
TRBV10-3	few	TRBJ2-7	-	TGTGCCATCAGGGCAGGGTGTTGCGAGCAGTACTTC	CAIRAGCCEQYF
TRBV6-5	once	TRBJ1-4	TRBD1	TGTGCCAGCAGTTACGTGACAGGGGGTGAAAAACTGTTTTTT	CASSYVTGGEKLFF
TRBV7-9	-	TRBJ1-1	-	TGTGCCAGCAGCTTAGATAGCAACACTGAAGCTTTCTTT	CASSLDSNTEAFF
TRBV7-2	-	TRBJ2-1	TRBD2	TGTGCCAGCAGCCCCTTTCGGCGACTAGCGGGGACCTCCTACAATGAGCAGTTCTTC	CASSPFRRLAGTSYNEQFF
TRBV2	-	TRBJ1-3	-	TGTGCCAGCAGTCTTGAGGGACACTACTCTGGAAACACCATATATTTT	CASSLEGHYSGNTIYF
TRBV4-3	-	TRBJ2-7	TRBD2	TGCGCCAGCAGCCCCTTCCCCTTTGAGACTAGCCCCCACGAGCAGTACTTC	CASSPFPFETSPHEQYF
TRBV2	-	TRBJ2-7	-	TGTGCCAGCAGCCAGGGTATTCCCTACGAGCAGTACTTC	CASSQGIPYEQYF